Presented here are 18 T cell receptor beta chains from one specimen sequenced in a study of T cells in Graves' hyperthyroidism and ophthalmopathy (dated by TCRdb to between 2018 and 2020). To prepare the library, multiplex PCR was applied. TCRdb names Illumina HiSeq 2000 as the instrument used. Amplification of TCR beta CDR3 regions was carried out from RNA transcripts. For the first round of RT-PCR on the TCR CDR3, the HTBI primer set was used together with the Qiagen OneStep RT-PCR kit. The public reads were reanalyzed by TCRdb: fastp trimming at Q25, MiXCR alignment, in-frame beta chains only. Rows merge per CDR3 protein into single entries with the most common DNA and genes. The sample table records more than 450,000 distinct CDR3 sequences; 12% to 15% of these occur just once. The ten largest clones capture roughly 14% of the sample. The sequenced sample consisted of blood. The source is a woman in her thirties or forties with Graves' hyperthyroidism.

The chain is built from TRBV4-1 and TRBJ1-1; 11 positions match TRBD1. Trimming took 3 bases from V and 0 from J; bases not matched to a gene: 12. Per germline, CDR1 MGHRA and CDR2 YSYEKL. The CDR3 sequence is 19 residues long. CDR3 bases: TGCGCCAGCAGCCATACGTCCGGACAGGGGGCGCGGTTGAACACTGAAGCTTTCTTT. Translating gives CASSHTSGQGARLNTEAFF.

The J gene is TRBJ1-1, the V gene TRBV28, with D unclear. This CDR3 has 15 residues. The germline V gene encodes CDR1 MDHEN and CDR2 SYDVKM. V was clipped by 5 bases and J by 6 bases, with 19 bases between them. CDR3 sequence (DNA): TGTGCCAGCAGTCCATGGGCCGAGGGAGGCGCTGAAGCTTTCTTT. Residues: CASSPWAEGGAEAFF.

This clonotype appeared a few times. The rearrangement uses TRBV20-1 and TRBJ2-7, with D perhaps assigned TRBD1 or TRBD2 (5 bases each). V dropped 5 bases and J dropped 7 bases, with 24 bases sitting between them. The CDR3 runs to 15 residues. Germline loops: CDR1 DFQATT, CDR2 SNEGSKA (reference sequence). Here the CDR3 DNA reads TGCAGTGCTCATACCGAGGGGACGGACGTATGGGAGCAGTACTTC. This encodes CSAHTEGTDVWEQYF.

Note on this clonotype: A single base separates this from a much larger clone, so it may be a read error. This chain links TRBV20-1 with TRBJ2-2; D ambiguous. Trimming shortened V by 0 bases and J by 7 bases, and 15 bases separated the two germline ends. Germline V gene data show CDR1 as DFQATT and CDR2 as SNEGSKA (reference sequence). This CDR3 comprises 15 residues. The CDR3: CSAREVNETNGELFF. CDR3 in DNA: TGCAGTGCTAGAGAAGTTAATGAGACGAACGGGGAGCTGTTTTTT.

This clonotype was seen a handful of times. This chain links TRBV25-1 with TRBJ1-2; tentatively, D is TRBD1 (6 bases). Trimming took off 1 base at V and 7 bases at J, with 10 bases between the two ends. The germline V gene encodes CDR1 MGHDK and CDR2 SYGVNS. The CDR3 has 13 amino acids. CDR3 sequence (DNA): TGTGCCAGCAGTGAATTGGGACAACTTGGCTACACCTTC. It translates to CASSELGQLGYTF.

This clonotype was seen ten or more times. The J gene is TRBJ1-2, the V gene TRBV28; D is unresolved. From germline, CDR1 is MDHEN and CDR2 SYDVKM. The CDR3 is 14 residues long. With 3 bases removed from V and 4 bases from J, the gap between germline ends came to 12 bases. DNA for the CDR3: TGTGCCAGCAGTTTTCGCGGGGAGGGCTATGGCTACACCTTC. Protein product: CASSFRGEGYGYTF.

CDR3 DNA sequence: TGTGCCAGCAGTTTAGATGGGGGGAACAATCAGCCCCAGCATTTT. This translates into CASSLDGGNNQPQHF. J is TRBJ1-5 and V is TRBV12-3 or TRBV12-4; a possible D gene is TRBD1 (5 bases). This CDR3 contains 15 residues. Trimming took 1 base from V and 3 from J, leaving 10 bases between them.

This clonotype was picked up many times. The J gene is TRBJ1-5, the V gene TRBV12-3 or TRBV12-4; TRBD1 might be the D (6 bases). The CDR3 is 13 amino acids. V dropped 5 bases and J dropped 7 bases, with 12 bases sitting between them. The CDR3 DNA is TGTGCCAGCAGTGGGTCAGGGGTACAGCCCCAGCATTTT. As protein: CASSGSGVQPQHF.

Remarks on this clonotype: Just one base apart from a much larger clone, this may be a read error. The V call is TRBV10-3, the J call TRBJ1-1; D remains unclear. Germline V gene lookup returns CDR1 ENHRY and CDR2 SYGVKD. V lost 7 bases and J lost 3, with 12 bases in between. The CDR3 runs 13 residues. CDR3 in DNA: TGTGCCATCAACGCGGGAGCGCACACTGAAGCTTTCTTT. Encoded protein: CAINAGAHTEAFF.

There are many counts of this clonotype. The chain employs TRBV28 and TRBJ2-7; perhaps TRBD1 as D (6 bases). Trimming stripped 6 bases from V and 2 bases from J, with 17 bases between. Germline lookup yields CDR1 MDHEN and CDR2 SYDVKM. There are 15 residues in the CDR3. The CDR3 reads CASRSGTFNAYEQYF. The CDR3 DNA is TGTGCCAGCAGATCCGGGACATTCAACGCCTACGAGCAGTACTTC.

A few counts support this clonotype. V and J are TRBV4-1 and TRBJ2-5, with TRBD2 matching 9 bases. CDR3 length: 16 amino acids. The germline V gene encodes CDR1 MGHRA and CDR2 YSYEKL. The V gene end was trimmed by 2 bases and the J gene end by 4 bases; junction bases not matched to a gene: 8. This CDR3 reads CASSQRTSEGGETQYF. The CDR3 DNA reads as TGCGCCAGCAGCCAAAGGACTAGCGAGGGTGGAGAGACCCAGTACTTC.

This clonotype has ten or more counts. The rearrangement joins TRBV3-1 to TRBJ1-6; no definite D call. V was pared by 1 base and J by 4 bases, with 5 bases between. CDR1 is LGHDT and CDR2 is YNNKEL in the germline V gene (reference sequence). The CDR3 spans 14 residues. CDR3 nucleotide sequence: TGTGCCAGCAGCCAAGGCGATTATAATTCACCCCTCCACTTT. This gives the protein CASSQGDYNSPLHF.

This clonotype was counted a few times. V usage is TRBV20-1 and J usage is TRBJ2-1; 10 nucleotides align to TRBD2. From germline, CDR1 is DFQATT and CDR2 SNEGSKA (reference sequence). Trimming at V came to 0 bases and at J to 10 bases, leaving 9 bases not matched to a gene. CDR3 length: 15 residues. The CDR3 is CSARDAGTSVSEQFF. The CDR3 DNA sequence: TGCAGTGCTAGAGACGCCGGGACTAGCGTCTCCGAGCAGTTCTTC.

This clonotype was seen repeatedly, ten times or more. The rearrangement links TRBV5-1 to TRBJ1-1, with TRBD1 matching over 10 bases. Germline V gives CDR1 SGHRS, CDR2 YFSETQ. The J segment lost 6 bases and the V segment lost 3 bases, leaving 5 bases of the junction unmatched. This CDR3 region has 14 residues. Written as DNA, the CDR3 is TGCGCCAGCAGCTGGGACAGGGGAGGAGCTGAAGCTTTCTTT. It translates to CASSWDRGGAEAFF.

This chain links TRBV20-1 with TRBJ2-1; possibly TRBD1 or TRBD2 for D (5 bases each). V lost 0 bases and J 2 bases, leaving 11 bases between the germline ends. This CDR3 has 15 amino acids. Germline CDR1 and CDR2: DFQATT and SNEGSKA (reference sequence). The chain's CDR3 is CSARDPRGAYNEQFF. CDR3 coding DNA: TGCAGTGCTAGAGATCCCCGGGGCGCCTACAATGAGCAGTTCTTC.

The J gene is TRBJ1-2, the V gene TRBV29-1; no clear D gene. This CDR3 spans 12 amino acids. V gave up 4 bases and J gave up 7 bases, with 13 bases separating them. Per germline, CDR1 SQVTM and CDR2 ANQGSEA. CDR3 residues: CSVGDTLCGYTF. In DNA form, the CDR3 reads TGCAGCGTTGGTGACACCCTCTGTGGCTACACCTTC.

This rearrangement joins TRBV10-3 to TRBJ1-1; TRBD1 aligns across 10 bases. The CDR3 has 15 amino acids. Germline CDR1 reads ENHRY; CDR2 reads SYGVKD. The junction had 8 bases not matched to a gene; V was cut back by 5 bases and J by 5 bases. The CDR3 sequence is CAISQTGGRRTEAFF. In nucleotides, the CDR3 is TGTGCCATCAGTCAGACAGGGGGCAGGCGGACTGAAGCTTTCTTT.

The chain uses TRBV18 and TRBJ1-6, with D maybe TRBD1 (6 bases). The germline CDR1 and CDR2 sequences are KGHSH and LQKENI. With 5 bases removed from V and 7 bases from J, the gap between germline ends came to 12 bases. The CDR3 consists of 14 residues. CDR3 in amino acids: CASSAKGENSPLHF. The CDR3 nucleotides read TGTGCCAGCTCAGCAAAGGGGGAGAATTCACCCCTCCACTTT.